The clone carrying this T cell receptor (beta chain) has only a few counts. What it binds is not known. TCRdb's table, derived via immunoSEQ multiplex PCR, lists solely in-frame clones and lacks some. The table has about 65,000 clones, more than 75% seen once; the top ten hold 0.38%. The data are from a study of OX40 agonist ivuxolimab in advanced cancers. About the study: An agonistic anti-OX40 (CD134) antibody, ivuxolimab, was used to treat the patients. Enrolled patients in dose escalation had cancers that were hepatocellular carcinoma, melanoma, renal cell or head and neck cancer.

Study observations and caveats: The study found that CD8+ T cells averaged more expanded clones than CD4+. Among the lowest peripheral clonal expansion occurred in 0.1-3.0 mg/kg partial responders.

The starting material was CD4+ or CD8+ T cells sorted from blood, obtained in a trial of the OX40 agonist ivuxolimab. The sequence came from an adult with an advanced solid tumor such as melanoma, head and neck, liver or kidney cancer.

CDR3 in amino acids: CASSIDAGSTYEQYF. CDR3 sequence (DNA): TGTGCCAGTAGTATAGACGCCGGGTCCACCTACGAGCAGTACTTC. The chain employs TRBV19 and TRBJ2-7; no clear D. Trimming took off 0 bases at V and 2 bases at J, with 11 bases between the two ends. From germline, CDR1 is LNHDA and CDR2 SQIVND (reference sequence). The CDR3 length is 15 residues. The full variable domain, with the rest looked up from reference TRBV19 and TRBJ2-7, is DGGITQSPKYLFRKEGQNVTLSCEQNLNHDAMYWYRQDPGQGLRLIYYSQIVNDFQKGDIAEGYSVSREKKESFPLTVTSAQKNPTAFYLCASSIDAGSTYEQYFGPGTRLTVT.